These T cell receptor beta chains were read from a single sample in a study of blood T cell repertoires in COVID-19. Some clones are missing from TCRdb's copy, which holds only in-frame ones; the method was immunoSEQ multiplex PCR. Among about 53,000 clones listed, about three quarters were seen once. The sequenced sample was peripheral blood. The receptors derive from a man between 70 and 80 years old with active or convalescent COVID-19. Each CDR3 is given with its conserved first and last residue. The D gene is left open where the match is weak. The size of a clone is reported for some rows only, either as once, few or many, or as a class for expanded clones.

v_gene	d_gene	j_gene	abundance	CDR3aa	CDR3nt
TRBV7-2	NA	TRBJ1-2	NA	CASSLASGEPRYGYTF	TGTGCCAGCAGCTTAGCTAGCGGGGAGCCTCGCTATGGCTACACCTTC
TRBV6-2/TRBV6-3	TRBD1	TRBJ2-3	NA	CASSYRGLQDTQYF	TGTGCCAGCAGTTACAGGGGGCTCCAAGATACGCAGTATTTT
TRBV5-4	TRBD1	TRBJ1-4	NA	CASSRQGVNEKLFF	TGTGCCAGCAGCAGACAGGGAGTTAATGAAAAACTGTTTTTT
TRBV15	TRBD2	TRBJ2-2	NA	CATSRDGGGTGELFF	TGTGCCACCAGCAGAGATGGCGGGGGCACCGGGGAGCTGTTTTTT
TRBV27	NA	TRBJ2-2	NA	CASSPSGGSDTGELFF	TGTGCCAGCAGCCCTTCGGGGGGCTCGGACACCGGGGAGCTGTTTTTT
TRBV2	NA	TRBJ1-2	few	CASSEAQGLGYGYTF	TGTGCCAGCAGTGAAGCCCAGGGGCTAGGGTATGGCTACACCTTC
TRBV7-3	TRBD2	TRBJ2-3	NA	CASSLGLAGDPDTQYF	TGTGCCAGCAGCCTTGGACTAGCGGGAGACCCAGATACGCAGTATTTT
TRBV15	NA	TRBJ2-3	few	CATSRALSTDTQYF	TGTGCCACCAGCAGAGCACTGAGCACAGATACGCAGTATTTT
TRBV12-3/TRBV12-4	TRBD1	TRBJ1-2	NA	CASTRQGFYGYTF	TGTGCCAGCACCCGACAGGGGTTTTACGGCTACACCTTC
TRBV15	TRBD1	TRBJ1-2	NA	CATSGFSGGYGYTF	TGTGCCACCAGCGGGTTCTCAGGGGGCTATGGCTACACCTTC
TRBV9	NA	TRBJ1-5	medium-sized	CASSVGHRDNQPQHF	TGTGCCAGCAGCGTAGGCCACAGAGACAATCAGCCCCAGCATTTT
TRBV27	TRBD1	TRBJ2-5	NA	CASSPLRGQGETQYF	TGTGCCAGCAGCCCCCTTAGGGGGCAAGGAGAGACCCAGTACTTC
TRBV30	NA	TRBJ2-5	NA	CAWSVPGGTETQYF	TGTGCCTGGAGTGTACCGGGGGGCACGGAGACCCAGTACTTC
TRBV6-2/TRBV6-3	NA	TRBJ1-2	NA	CASTYSTGGGYTF	TGTGCCAGCACTTACTCCACGGGAGGTGGCTACACCTTC
TRBV7-3	NA	TRBJ1-2	NA	CASSLSGGTYGYTF	TGTGCCAGCAGCTTAAGTGGAGGGACCTATGGCTACACCTTC
TRBV11-2	NA	TRBJ2-7	NA	CASSLGRGEQYF	TGTGCCAGCAGCTTGGGCAGGGGCGAGCAGTACTTC
TRBV28	TRBD1	TRBJ1-5	NA	CASSPPGGSSNQPQHF	TGTGCCAGCAGTCCCCCAGGGGGCAGTAGCAATCAGCCCCAGCATTTT
TRBV3-1/TRBV3-2	TRBD2	TRBJ2-7	NA	CASSPGLAGAVEQYF	TGTGCCAGCAGCCCCGGACTAGCGGGAGCCGTCGAGCAGTACTTC
TRBV18	NA	TRBJ1-2	few	CASSPTVEGEGGYTF	TGTGCCAGCTCACCTACCGTCGAAGGGGAGGGCGGCTACACCTTC
TRBV19	TRBD2	TRBJ2-1	NA	CASSKLLAATVNEQFF	TGTGCCAGTAGTAAACTGCTAGCGGCGACAGTGAATGAGCAGTTCTTC
TRBV3-1/TRBV3-2	TRBD2	TRBJ2-1	NA	CASSQGLAGAQYNEQFF	TGTGCCAGCAGCCAAGGACTAGCGGGGGCCCAATACAATGAGCAGTTCTTC
TRBV6-5	TRBD1	TRBJ1-2	few	CASSRTGVDGYTF	TGTGCCAGCAGCCGAACAGGGGTTGATGGCTACACCTTC
TRBV5-6	NA	TRBJ1-3	NA	CASSRRYQQGSGNTIYF	TGTGCCAGCAGCCGGAGATACCAACAGGGCTCCGGAAACACCATATATTTT
TRBV7-2	NA	TRBJ2-2	NA	CASSLNSLLAKTGELFF	TGTGCCAGCAGCTTAAACTCCCTGCTAGCGAAAACCGGGGAGCTGTTTTTT
TRBV6-1	TRBD2	TRBJ2-4	NA	CASSERGFGRAGAKNIQYF	TGTGCCAGCAGTGAACGAGGTTTCGGGAGGGCGGGGGCCAAAAACATTCAGTACTTC
TRBV6-5	NA	TRBJ2-5	NA	CASSSSLWGRETQYF	TGTGCCAGCAGTTCCTCTTTGTGGGGGCGAGAGACCCAGTACTTC
TRBV7-7	TRBD1	TRBJ1-4	once	CASSPGGGMNEKLFF	TGTGCCAGCAGCCCAGGGGGTGGGATGAATGAAAAACTGTTTTTT
TRBV19	NA	TRBJ1-5	NA	CASSEWTYWGNQPQHF	TGTGCCAGTAGTGAATGGACATACTGGGGCAATCAGCCCCAGCATTTT
TRBV4-2	NA	TRBJ1-2	NA	CASSQPGARTGYGYTF	TGTGCCAGCAGCCAGCCGGGAGCCAGGACGGGCTATGGCTACACCTTC
TRBV3-1/TRBV3-2	TRBD1	TRBJ1-4	NA	CASSSGVDRATPTNEKLFF	TGTGCCAGCAGCTCCGGAGTGGACAGGGCCACGCCAACTAATGAAAAACTGTTTTTT
TRBV10-3	TRBD1	TRBJ2-3	NA	CAISGDRVMDTQYF	TGTGCCATCAGTGGCGACAGGGTTATGGATACGCAGTATTTT
TRBV5-6	NA	TRBJ1-6	NA	CASSLSTSPLHF	TGTGCCAGCAGCTTGTCTACTTCACCCCTCCACTTT
TRBV28	TRBD2	TRBJ2-5	large	CASSTRTSGVQETQYF	TGTGCCAGCAGTACACGGACTAGCGGGGTTCAAGAGACCCAGTACTTC
TRBV9	NA	TRBJ2-1	NA	CASSPRPGTSSSYNEQFF	TGTGCCAGCAGCCCACGTCCCGGGACTTCGAGCTCCTACAATGAGCAGTTCTTC
TRBV29-1	NA	TRBJ2-5	NA	CSVGQGGGETQYF	TGCAGCGTTGGCCAGGGAGGGGGAGAGACCCAGTACTTC
TRBV3-1/TRBV3-2	NA	TRBJ2-7	few	CASSQDPRRAEQYF	TGTGCCAGCAGCCAAGATCCGCGGCGGGCCGAGCAGTACTTC
TRBV28	TRBD1	TRBJ1-4	NA	CASSITGEVSNEKLFF	TGTGCCAGCAGTATAACAGGGGAGGTATCTAATGAAAAACTGTTTTTT